This T cell receptor (beta chain) came from a study of technical replicates of blood from four donors. Per the germline V gene, CDR1 is MNHNY and CDR2 is SVGAGI (reference sequence). The CDR3 runs 13 residues. V was pared by 7 bases and J by 4 bases, with 3 bases of the junction left unmatched. The table came from immunoSEQ multiplex PCR; TCRdb's copy has only in-frame clones and leaves some out. The data hold about 100,000 clones, with 95% to 96% observed a single time. The TCR sequence derives from a human donor in good health. The sample comprised T cells isolated from PBMCs. V is TRBV6-6 and J is TRBJ2-3; 9 bases match TRBD2. CDR3 loop: CASTSGIADTQYF. The CDR3 DNA is TGTGCCAGCACTAGCGGGATTGCAGATACGCAGTATTTT.